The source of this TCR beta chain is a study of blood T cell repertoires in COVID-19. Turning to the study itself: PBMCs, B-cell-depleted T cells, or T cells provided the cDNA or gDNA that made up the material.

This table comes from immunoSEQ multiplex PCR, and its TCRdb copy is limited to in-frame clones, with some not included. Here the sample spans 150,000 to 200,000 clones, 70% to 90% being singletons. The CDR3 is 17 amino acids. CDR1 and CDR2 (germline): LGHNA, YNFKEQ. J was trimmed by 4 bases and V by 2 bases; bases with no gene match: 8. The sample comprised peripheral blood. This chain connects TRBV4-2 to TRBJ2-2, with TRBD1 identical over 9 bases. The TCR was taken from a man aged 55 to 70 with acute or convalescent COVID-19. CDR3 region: CASSQLTGTGFTGELFF. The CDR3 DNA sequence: TGTGCCAGCAGCCAACTCACCGGGACAGGGTTCACCGGGGAGCTGTTTTTT.